This is a list of T cell receptor beta chains from one sample in a study of blood T cell repertoires in COVID-19. Sequenced by immunoSEQ multiplex PCR; TCRdb stores in-frame clones only, minus some. Of roughly 40,000 clones detected, 60% to 85% appear once; the ten largest clones hold 8.5% to 9%. The sequenced material came from peripheral blood. These receptors were taken from a man between 65 and 85 years old with active or convalescent COVID-19. CDR3s include the opening cysteine and the closing phenylalanine or tryptophan. D genes are given only for firm matches. Only part of the rows carry a size: once, few, many, or a class if the clone is expanded.

clone_size,d_call,v_call,j_call,cdr3_length,cdr3_aa,cdr3_nt
.,.,TRBV7-9,TRBJ1-1,13,CASSFQEDTEAFF,TGTGCCAGCAGCTTCCAGGAGGACACTGAAGCTTTCTTT
few,.,TRBV2,TRBJ1-5,13,CASRSRVGQPQHF,TGTGCCAGCAGGAGCCGGGTTGGCCAGCCCCAGCATTTT
.,TRBD1,TRBV2,TRBJ2-2,15,CASSPRQGNTGELFF,TGTGCCAGCAGCCCGAGACAGGGGAACACCGGGGAGCTGTTTTTT
.,.,TRBV2,TRBJ1-2,12,CASSDGDYGYTF,TGTGCCAGCAGTGACGGGGACTATGGCTACACCTTC
.,TRBD1,TRBV5-1,TRBJ2-5,14,CASSTGRDRETQYF,TGCGCCAGCAGCACCGGCCGGGACAGGGAGACCCAGTACTTC
.,.,TRBV5-1,TRBJ2-3,15,CASSFSSGSTDTQYF,TGCGCCAGCAGCTTCAGTTCGGGGAGCACAGATACGCAGTATTTT
.,.,TRBV2,TRBJ2-1,13,CASEYFAFGEQFF,TGTGCCAGCGAGTATTTTGCGTTCGGTGAGCAGTTCTTC
.,.,TRBV18,TRBJ2-7,13,CASSLPGTYEQYF,TGTGCCAGCTCTCTCCCGGGGACCTACGAGCAGTACTTC
.,TRBD1,TRBV9,TRBJ1-5,14,CASSPTGENQPQHF,TGTGCCAGCAGCCCCACAGGGGAAAATCAGCCCCAGCATTTT
.,TRBD1,TRBV30,TRBJ2-3,15,CASSTPGGGTDTQYF,TGTGCCTCGTCTACCCCAGGGGGTGGTACAGATACGCAGTATTTT
.,TRBD1,TRBV7-2,TRBJ1-4,15,CASSLTGVSNEKLFF,TGTGCCAGCAGCTTGACAGGGGTCTCGAATGAAAAACTGTTTTTT
.,TRBD2,TRBV3-1/TRBV3-2,TRBJ2-4,13,CASSQVAGGVQYF,TGTGCCAGCAGCCAAGTAGCGGGGGGGGTTCAGTACTTC
.,.,TRBV6-2/TRBV6-3,TRBJ1-5,17,CASSYKLGQSRDQPQHF,TGTGCCAGCAGTTACAAGTTGGGACAAAGCCGGGATCAGCCCCAGCATTTT
.,TRBD1,TRBV4-1,TRBJ1-4,15,CASSQEDRGEEKLFF,TGCGCCAGCAGCCAAGAGGACAGGGGCGAAGAAAAACTGTTTTTT
.,TRBD1,TRBV30,TRBJ2-3,15,CAWTPGQGSLDTQYF,TGTGCCTGGACCCCGGGACAGGGAAGTTTGGATACGCAGTATTTT
few,.,TRBV30,TRBJ2-1,12,CAWTGAVNEQFF,TGTGCCTGGACAGGTGCCGTCAATGAGCAGTTCTTC
once,TRBD1,TRBV6-6,TRBJ2-7,15,CASSPGTGSSYEQYF,TGTGCCAGCAGCCCCGGGACAGGGAGCTCCTACGAGCAGTACTTC
.,.,TRBV28,TRBJ2-5,11,CASSRGETQYF,TGTGCCAGCAGTCGGGGGGAGACCCAGTACTTC
.,.,TRBV28,TRBJ1-2,13,CASIKNTGYGYTF,TGTGCCAGCATTAAAAATACAGGCTATGGCTACACCTTC
few,.,TRBV10-3,TRBJ1-1,13,CAIKGRVDTEAFF,TGTGCCATCAAGGGCAGGGTCGACACTGAAGCTTTCTTT
.,TRBD2,TRBV6-4,TRBJ2-1,15,CASSSSGGIYNEQFF,TGTGCCAGCAGTTCTAGCGGGGGGATATACAATGAGCAGTTCTTC
few,TRBD2,TRBV29-1,TRBJ2-7,14,CSASSTSGGNEQYF,TGCAGCGCTTCCTCGACTAGCGGGGGGAACGAGCAGTACTTC
.,TRBD1,TRBV27,TRBJ1-2,14,CASSVTGGSSGYTF,TGTGCCAGCAGTGTTACAGGGGGTTCTAGTGGCTACACCTTC
.,TRBD1,TRBV5-5,TRBJ1-4,17,CASSLGAAGTGGEKLFF,TGTGCCAGCAGCCTGGGGGCTGCAGGGACAGGGGGGGAAAAACTGTTTTTT
.,TRBD1,TRBV30,TRBJ2-3,14,CAWSATGITDTQYF,TGTGCCTGGAGTGCGACAGGGATCACAGATACGCAGTATTTT
.,TRBD1,TRBV7-6,TRBJ1-1,16,CASSLSTGIMNTEAFF,TGTGCCAGCAGCTTGTCGACAGGGATTATGAACACTGAAGCTTTCTTT
.,TRBD1,TRBV9,TRBJ2-1,15,CASSDRQGTLSVQFF,TGTGCCAGCAGCGATAGACAGGGGACGCTATCTGTGCAGTTCTTC
.,TRBD2,TRBV3-1/TRBV3-2,TRBJ2-7,13,CASRGTSGYEQYF,TGTGCCAGCAGAGGGACTAGCGGCTACGAGCAGTACTTC
.,.,TRBV11-2,TRBJ2-7,12,CASSLAGDEQYF,TGTGCCAGCAGCTTAGCGGGGGACGAGCAGTACTTC
.,.,TRBV5-4,TRBJ2-3,13,CASSLGLKNTQYF,TGTGCCAGCAGCTTGGGACTCAAAAATACGCAGTATTTT
.,TRBD1,TRBV2,TRBJ2-7,15,CASSKKTGSSYEQYF,TGTGCCAGCAGTAAAAAGACAGGGTCCTCCTACGAGCAGTACTTC
.,.,TRBV7-9,TRBJ2-3,16,CASTSFKGGGTDTQYF,TGTGCCAGCACCTCATTTAAGGGGGGGGGCACAGATACGCAGTATTTT
.,.,TRBV29-1,TRBJ2-2,11,CSVESAGELFF,TGCAGCGTTGAATCGGCCGGGGAGCTGTTTTTT
.,TRBD2,TRBV30,TRBJ2-5,15,CAWNLPGLADGTQYF,TGTGCCTGGAACTTACCGGGACTAGCGGATGGGACCCAGTACTTC
.,.,TRBV18,TRBJ1-5,13,CASSPSENQPQHF,TGTGCCAGCTCACCAAGCGAAAATCAGCCCCAGCATTTT
.,TRBD2,TRBV7-3,TRBJ2-3,14,CASSLDREVDTQYF,TGTGCCAGCAGCTTAGACCGGGAGGTTGATACGCAGTATTTT
.,.,TRBV3-1/TRBV3-2,TRBJ1-5,13,CASSLRIGQPQHF,TGTGCCAGCAGCCTAAGAATCGGGCAGCCCCAGCATTTT
.,.,TRBV3-1/TRBV3-2,TRBJ2-7,12,CASSQVRGEQYF,TGTGCCAGCAGCCAGGTCAGAGGAGAGCAGTACTTC
few,.,TRBV3-1/TRBV3-2,TRBJ1-1,12,CASSLLGGEAFF,TGTGCCAGCAGCCTGCTGGGGGGGGAAGCTTTCTTT
.,.,TRBV19,TRBJ1-5,13,CASSIGVRQPQHF,TGTGCCAGTAGTATCGGGGTACGCCAGCCCCAGCATTTT
.,TRBD1,TRBV5-1,TRBJ1-4,14,CASSQDRAGEKLFF,TGCGCCAGCAGCCAGGACAGGGCAGGCGAAAAACTGTTTTTT
once,TRBD1,TRBV5-1,TRBJ1-4,16,CASSGGDRGTIEKLFF,TGCGCCAGCAGCGGAGGGGACAGGGGAACGATTGAAAAACTGTTTTTT
many,.,TRBV6-5,TRBJ1-6,15,CASSWARLGDSPLHF,TGTGCCAGCAGTTGGGCTCGACTCGGGGATTCACCCCTCCACTTT
.,.,TRBV4-1,TRBJ2-2,16,CASSPRGGDFPGELFF,TGCGCCAGCAGCCCCCGGGGAGGAGACTTCCCCGGGGAGCTGTTTTTT